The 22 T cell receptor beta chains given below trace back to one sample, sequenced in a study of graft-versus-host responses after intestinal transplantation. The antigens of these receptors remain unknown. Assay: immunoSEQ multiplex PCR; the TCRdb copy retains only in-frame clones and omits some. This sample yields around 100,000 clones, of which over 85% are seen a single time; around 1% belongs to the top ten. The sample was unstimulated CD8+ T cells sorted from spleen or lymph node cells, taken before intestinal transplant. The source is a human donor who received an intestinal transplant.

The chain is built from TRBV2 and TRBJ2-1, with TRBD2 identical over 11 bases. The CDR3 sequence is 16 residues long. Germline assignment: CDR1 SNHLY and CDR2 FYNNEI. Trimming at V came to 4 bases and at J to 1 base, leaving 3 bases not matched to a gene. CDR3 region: CASSGPSGGSYNEQFF. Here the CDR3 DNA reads TGTGCCAGCAGTGGTCCTAGCGGGGGGTCCTACAATGAGCAGTTCTTC.

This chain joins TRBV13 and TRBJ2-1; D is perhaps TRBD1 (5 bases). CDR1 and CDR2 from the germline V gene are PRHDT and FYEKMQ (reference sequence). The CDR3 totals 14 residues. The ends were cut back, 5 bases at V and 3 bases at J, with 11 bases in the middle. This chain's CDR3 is CASSTTGFYNEQFF. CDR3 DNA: TGTGCCAGCAGCACCACAGGTTTCTACAATGAGCAGTTCTTC.

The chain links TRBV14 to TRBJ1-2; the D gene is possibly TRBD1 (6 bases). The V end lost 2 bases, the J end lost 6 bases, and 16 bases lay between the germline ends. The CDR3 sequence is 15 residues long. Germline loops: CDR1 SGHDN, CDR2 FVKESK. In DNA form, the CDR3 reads TGTGCCAGCAGCCAATCGGAGGGGGGGACTAATGGCTACACCTTC. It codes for CASSQSEGGTNGYTF.

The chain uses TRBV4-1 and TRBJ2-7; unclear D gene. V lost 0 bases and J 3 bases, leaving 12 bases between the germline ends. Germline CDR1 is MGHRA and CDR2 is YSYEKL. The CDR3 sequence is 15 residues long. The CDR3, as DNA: TGCGCCAGCAGCCAAGATGATTTAGAAGACTACGAGCAGTACTTC. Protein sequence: CASSQDDLEDYEQYF.

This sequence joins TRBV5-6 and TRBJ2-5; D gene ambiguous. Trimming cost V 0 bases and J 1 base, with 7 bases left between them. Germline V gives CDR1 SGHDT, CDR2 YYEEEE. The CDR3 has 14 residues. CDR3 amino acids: CASSLAQIQETQYF. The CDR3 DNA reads TGTGCCAGCAGCTTGGCACAGATCCAAGAGACCCAGTACTTC.

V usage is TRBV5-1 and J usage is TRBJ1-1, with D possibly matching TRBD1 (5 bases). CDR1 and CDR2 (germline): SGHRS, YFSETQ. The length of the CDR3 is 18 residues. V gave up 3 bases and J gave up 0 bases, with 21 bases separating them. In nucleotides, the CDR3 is TGCGCCAGCAGCTGGGACCGGGACCGAGTAGTTATGAACACTGAAGCTTTCTTT. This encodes CASSWDRDRVVMNTEAFF.

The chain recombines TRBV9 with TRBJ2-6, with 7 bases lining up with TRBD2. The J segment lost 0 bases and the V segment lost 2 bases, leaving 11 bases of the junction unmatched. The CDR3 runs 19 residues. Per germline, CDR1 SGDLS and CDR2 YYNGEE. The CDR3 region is CASSVPSGTIHSGANVLTF. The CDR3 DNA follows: TGTGCCAGCAGCGTTCCAAGCGGGACGATTCACTCTGGGGCCAACGTCCTGACTTTC.

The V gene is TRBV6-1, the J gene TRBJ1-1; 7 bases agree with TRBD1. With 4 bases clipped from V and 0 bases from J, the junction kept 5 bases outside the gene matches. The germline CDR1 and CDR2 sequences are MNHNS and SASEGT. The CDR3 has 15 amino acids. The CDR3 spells CASSGGGSMNTEAFF. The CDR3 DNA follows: TGTGCCAGCAGTGGAGGGGGCAGTATGAACACTGAAGCTTTCTTT.

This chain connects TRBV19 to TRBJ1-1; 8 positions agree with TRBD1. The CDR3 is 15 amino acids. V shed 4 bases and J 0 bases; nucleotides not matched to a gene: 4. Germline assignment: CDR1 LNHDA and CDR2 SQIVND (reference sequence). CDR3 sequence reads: CASSSQTGVNTEAFF. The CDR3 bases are TGTGCCAGTAGTAGCCAGACAGGGGTGAACACTGAAGCTTTCTTT.

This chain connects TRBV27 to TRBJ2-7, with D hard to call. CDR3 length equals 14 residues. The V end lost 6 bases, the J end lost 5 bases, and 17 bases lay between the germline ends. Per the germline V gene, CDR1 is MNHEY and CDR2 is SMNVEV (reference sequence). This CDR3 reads CASSPWTPPDEQYF. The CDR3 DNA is TGTGCCAGCAGCCCTTGGACCCCGCCGGACGAGCAGTACTTC.

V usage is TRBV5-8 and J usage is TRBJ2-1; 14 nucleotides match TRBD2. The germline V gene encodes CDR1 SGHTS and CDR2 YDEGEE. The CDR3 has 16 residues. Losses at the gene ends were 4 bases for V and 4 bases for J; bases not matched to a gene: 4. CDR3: CASSGLAGGPYNEQFF. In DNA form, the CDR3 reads TGTGCCAGCAGCGGACTAGCGGGGGGCCCTTACAATGAGCAGTTCTTC.

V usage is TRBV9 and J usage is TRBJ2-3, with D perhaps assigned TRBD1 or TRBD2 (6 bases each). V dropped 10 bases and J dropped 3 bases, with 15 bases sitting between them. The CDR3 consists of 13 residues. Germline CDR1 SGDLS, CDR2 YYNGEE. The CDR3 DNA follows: TGTGCCTCGAAGAGGGGGGAGACAGATACGCAGTATTTT. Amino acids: CASKRGETDTQYF. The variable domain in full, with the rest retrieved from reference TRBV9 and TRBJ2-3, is DSGVTQTPKHLITATGQRVTLRCSPRSGDLSVYWYQQSLDQGLQFLIQYYNGEERAKGNILERFSAQQFPDLHSELNLSSLELGDSALYFCASKRGETDTQYFGPGTRLTVL.

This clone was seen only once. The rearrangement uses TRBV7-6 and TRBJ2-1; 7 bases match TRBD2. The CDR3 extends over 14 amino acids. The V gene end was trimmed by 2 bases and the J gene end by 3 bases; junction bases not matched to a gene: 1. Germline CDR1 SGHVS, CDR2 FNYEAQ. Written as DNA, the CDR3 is TGTGCCAGCAGCTTAAGCGGGGTCTACAATGAGCAGTTCTTC. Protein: CASSLSGVYNEQFF.

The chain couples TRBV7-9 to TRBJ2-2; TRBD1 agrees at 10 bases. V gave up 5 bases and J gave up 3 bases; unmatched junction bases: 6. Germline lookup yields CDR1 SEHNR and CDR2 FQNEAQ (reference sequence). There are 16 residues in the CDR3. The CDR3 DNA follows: TGTGCCAGCAGCCCGACAGGGGGCGAGGACACCGGGGAGCTGTTTTTT. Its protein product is CASSPTGGEDTGELFF.

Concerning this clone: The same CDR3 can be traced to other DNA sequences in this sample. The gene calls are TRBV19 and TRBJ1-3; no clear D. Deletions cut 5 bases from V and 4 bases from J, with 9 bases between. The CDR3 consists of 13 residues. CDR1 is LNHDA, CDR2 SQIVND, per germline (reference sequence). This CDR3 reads CASSPASGNTIYF. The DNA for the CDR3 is TGTGCCAGTAGTCCCGCCAGCGGAAACACCATATATTTT.

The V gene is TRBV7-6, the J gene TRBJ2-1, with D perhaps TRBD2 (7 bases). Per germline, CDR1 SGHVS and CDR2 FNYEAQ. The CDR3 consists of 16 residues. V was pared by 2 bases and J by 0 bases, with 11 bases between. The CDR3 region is CASSLYGGASYNEQFF. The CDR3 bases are TGTGCCAGCAGCTTATATGGGGGGGCCTCCTACAATGAGCAGTTCTTC.

In nucleotides, the CDR3 is TGTGCCAGCAGCCTCATAGCTTCAGATACGCAGTATTTT. This sequence encodes CASSLIASDTQYF. The chain couples TRBV11-3 to TRBJ2-3; D remains unclear. The V gene's germline CDR1 is SGHNT and CDR2 YENEEA. The CDR3 extends over 13 amino acids. V lost 5 bases, J lost 4 bases, and 10 bases lay in between.

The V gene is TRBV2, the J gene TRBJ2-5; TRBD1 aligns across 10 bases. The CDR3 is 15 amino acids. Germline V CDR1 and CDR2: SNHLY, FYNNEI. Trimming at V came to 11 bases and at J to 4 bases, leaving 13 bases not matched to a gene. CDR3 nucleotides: TGTGCCTTACAGCCGGGACAGGGGAGTCGAGAGACCCAGTACTTC. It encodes CALQPGQGSRETQYF.

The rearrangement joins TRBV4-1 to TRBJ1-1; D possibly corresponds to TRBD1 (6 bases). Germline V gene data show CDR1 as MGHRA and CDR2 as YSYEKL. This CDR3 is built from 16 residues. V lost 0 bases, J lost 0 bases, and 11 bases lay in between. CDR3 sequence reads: CASSQDPDSLNTEAFF. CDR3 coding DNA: TGCGCCAGCAGCCAAGATCCGGACAGCCTGAACACTGAAGCTTTCTTT.

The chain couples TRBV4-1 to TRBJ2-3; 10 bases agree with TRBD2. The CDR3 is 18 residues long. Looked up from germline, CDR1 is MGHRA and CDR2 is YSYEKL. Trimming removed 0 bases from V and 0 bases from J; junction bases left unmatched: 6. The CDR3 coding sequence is TGCGCCAGCAGCCAAGATGAAAGCGGGGGGGCTAGCACAGATACGCAGTATTTT. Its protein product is CASSQDESGGASTDTQYF.

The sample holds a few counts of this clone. The CDR3 protein is CASSGVGDSPLHF. CDR3 DNA: TGTGCCAGCAGCGGGGTAGGGGATTCACCCCTCCACTTT. V gene TRBV7-9 combines with J gene TRBJ1-6, with D tentatively TRBD1 (5 bases). CDR3 length: 13 residues. CDR1 is SEHNR and CDR2 is FQNEAQ in the germline V gene (reference sequence). V was trimmed by 5 bases and J by 8 bases, leaving 10 bases between them.

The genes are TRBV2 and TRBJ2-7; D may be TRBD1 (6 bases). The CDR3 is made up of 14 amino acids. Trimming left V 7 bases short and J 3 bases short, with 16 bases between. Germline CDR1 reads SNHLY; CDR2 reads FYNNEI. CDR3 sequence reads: CASTTGLTDYEQYF. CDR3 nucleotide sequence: TGTGCCAGCACTACAGGGTTAACTGACTACGAGCAGTACTTC.